The rows below give T cell receptor beta chains drawn from one sample of a study of blood T cell repertoires in COVID-19. Sequenced by immunoSEQ multiplex PCR; TCRdb stores in-frame clones only, minus some. The sample has nearly 350,000 clones, more than 70% seen once. The source material was peripheral blood. These TCRs come from a woman aged 65 to 85 with COVID-19, enrolled during active disease. Each CDR3 is given with its conserved first and last residue. The D gene is left open where the match is weak. Expanded clones are given a class, and other clones once, few, many or no size at all.

TRBJ1-3	TRBV2	.	.	TGTGCCAGCAGTGCGATCCCCAGTCTCTCTGGAAACACCATATATTTT	CASSAIPSLSGNTIYF
TRBJ2-7	TRBV4-3	TRBD2	.	TGCGCCAGCAGCCAAGATCGGGGACTAGCTGAAGAGCAGTACTTC	CASSQDRGLAEEQYF
TRBJ2-6	TRBV4-1	TRBD1	.	TGCGCCAGCAGCCAAGTCGGGACAGGTTTGGACTCTGGGGCCAACGTCCTGACTTTC	CASSQVGTGLDSGANVLTF
TRBJ1-1	TRBV12-3/TRBV12-4	.	.	TGTGCCAGCAGCTTGACAGGGAACACTGAAGCTTTCTTT	CASSLTGNTEAFF
TRBJ1-1	TRBV12-5	TRBD1	.	TGTGCTAGTGGTATTACGACAGGGCCCCTCATGAACACTGAAGCTTTCTTT	CASGITTGPLMNTEAFF
TRBJ1-1	TRBV7-2	TRBD1	.	TGTGCCAGCAGCGTAGGATACAGGGGGCCAACTGAAGCTTTCTTT	CASSVGYRGPTEAFF
TRBJ2-7	TRBV3-1/TRBV3-2	.	once	TGTGCCAGCAGCCAACAGGGGACCCACGAGCAGTACTTC	CASSQQGTHEQYF
TRBJ1-1	TRBV7-9	TRBD1	.	TGTGCCAGCAGCCCGGGACAGGGTGACGGGGCTGAAGCTTTCTTT	CASSPGQGDGAEAFF
TRBJ1-2	TRBV4-3	.	.	TGCGCCAGCAGCCAAGGGAACGGGATCAACTATGGCTACACCTTC	CASSQGNGINYGYTF
TRBJ1-1	TRBV28	.	.	TGTGCCAGCACCTGGGGGGGGCAGTCCACTGAAGCTTTCTTT	CASTWGGQSTEAFF
TRBJ1-5	TRBV28	TRBD1	.	TGTGCCAGCAGATCAGGGGGCACTCAGCCCCAGCATTTT	CASRSGGTQPQHF
TRBJ1-4	TRBV30	TRBD1	few	TGTGCCTGCGGACAGGGGCCTGATAATGAAAAACTGTTTTTT	CACGQGPDNEKLFF
TRBJ1-1	TRBV7-2	.	once	TGTGCCAGCAGCTTAGGTACAGGGTTAGGTGAAGCTTTCTTT	CASSLGTGLGEAFF
TRBJ2-1	TRBV28	.	.	TGTGCCAGCAGTTTGGGGGCCTGGGAGATGGGCAATGAGCAGTTCTTC	CASSLGAWEMGNEQFF
TRBJ1-2	TRBV4-1	TRBD1	.	TGCGCCAGCAGCCATCAAACAAGGGGGCGTACGTATGGCTACACCTTC	CASSHQTRGRTYGYTF
TRBJ1-2	TRBV5-4	TRBD1	.	TGTGCCAGCAGCTTAGCCCTTGGGACAGGGGACGGCTACACCTTC	CASSLALGTGDGYTF
TRBJ1-5	TRBV5-6	.	.	TGTGCCAGCAGCTTGGCCGGAGAGCTTAGCAATCAGCCCCAGCATTTT	CASSLAGELSNQPQHF
TRBJ2-1	TRBV5-1	.	.	TGCGCCAGCAGCTTGGCTGGGGAGTCGGATGAGCAGTTCTTC	CASSLAGESDEQFF
TRBJ2-7	TRBV5-1	TRBD1	few	TGCGCCAGCAGCTTGTGGGGACAGGGCAGCTCCTACGAGCAGTACTTC	CASSLWGQGSSYEQYF
TRBJ1-1	TRBV7-9	.	.	TGTGCCAGCAGCCCAGTTGGCGGGGACACTGAAGCTTTCTTT	CASSPVGGDTEAFF
TRBJ1-1	TRBV5-1	.	.	TGCGCCAGCAGCTTGGAACTAACCACTGAAGCTTTCTTT	CASSLELTTEAFF
TRBJ1-1	TRBV30	.	.	TGTGCCTGGACCAAACGGGGGATGAACACTGAAGCTTTCTTT	CAWTKRGMNTEAFF
TRBJ1-1	TRBV6-5	TRBD1	.	TGTGCCAGCAGGGACAGGTTCATGAACACTGAAGCTTTCTTT	CASRDRFMNTEAFF
TRBJ1-2	TRBV7-8	.	.	TGTGCCAGCAGCTTATGGGAGTGGGCCGCTAACTATGGCTACACCTTC	CASSLWEWAANYGYTF
TRBJ2-5	TRBV5-8	.	.	TGTGCCAGCAGTAGTACAGGGAATTGGGCGGAGACCCAGTACTTC	CASSSTGNWAETQYF
TRBJ1-2	TRBV7-9	TRBD1	.	TGTGCCAGCAGCTTGGGGACAGGGGTATATGGCTACACCTTC	CASSLGTGVYGYTF
TRBJ2-7	TRBV30	.	.	TGTGCCTGGACCAAAAGGGGGGGGACCTACGAGCAGTACTTC	CAWTKRGGTYEQYF
TRBJ1-1	TRBV6-1	.	.	TGTGCCAGCAGTGAAAAGGGACTACACACTGAAGCTTTCTTT	CASSEKGLHTEAFF
TRBJ1-6	TRBV30	TRBD1	.	TGTGCCTGGAGGGCCAGGGCCGGGACAGGGACTAATTCACCCCTCCACTTT	CAWRARAGTGTNSPLHF
TRBJ1-2	TRBV27	.	.	TGTGCCAGCAGTGGGTTGGGGGGAGCTGGCTACACCTTC	CASSGLGGAGYTF
TRBJ1-2	TRBV7-9	.	.	TGTGCCAGCAGCCGTCTCGGAGGTGGCTACACCTTC	CASSRLGGGYTF
TRBJ1-2	TRBV2	.	.	TGTGCCGCCCGGGAGGGTTTAGGTGGCTACACCTTC	CAAREGLGGYTF
TRBJ2-7	TRBV6-2/TRBV6-3	TRBD2	.	TGTGCCAGCAGTTTACGGCGGGGGGTGGCCTACGAGCAGTACTTC	CASSLRRGVAYEQYF
TRBJ2-5	TRBV28	.	.	TGTGCCACCAGAGGCGGGACCGCCCAAGAGACCCAGTACTTC	CATRGGTAQETQYF
TRBJ1-5	TRBV19	TRBD1	.	TGTGCCAGTAATAAGGGGGCTAAAAGCAATCAGCCCCAGCATTTT	CASNKGAKSNQPQHF
TRBJ1-2	TRBV9	.	.	TGTGCCAGCAGCGCACCAGGGGAGAGGGGCTACACCTTC	CASSAPGERGYTF
TRBJ1-4	TRBV5-1	.	.	TGCGCCAGCAGCTCGCAGGGACACACTAATGAAAAACTGTTTTTT	CASSSQGHTNEKLFF
TRBJ2-3	TRBV6-5	TRBD2	.	TGTGCCAGCAGTTACTCGGTAGCGGGGGGAGATACGCAGTATTTT	CASSYSVAGGDTQYF
TRBJ1-4	TRBV12-3/TRBV12-4	.	once	TGTGCCAGCAGTTTACCACCCTCAGGGCTGTTTTTT	CASSLPPSGLFF
TRBJ1-1	TRBV2	.	.	TGTGCCAGCAAGTGGGAGGGATCCACTGAAGCTTTCTTT	CASKWEGSTEAFF